The sample holds many counts of the clone carrying this T cell receptor (beta chain). The antigen is unknown. Constant-region reverse primers amplified full-length variable regions, followed by semi-nested Nested Universal Primer A PCR. TCRdb ran MiXCR on the 5' RACE reads and lists one entry per CDR3 protein. The table records roughly 39,000 distinct CDR3 sequences, approximately 17% of them present only once. V dropped 3 bases and J dropped 5 bases, with 22 bases sitting between them. CDR3 length: 16 residues. The V gene's germline CDR1 is DFQATT and CDR2 SNEGSKA (reference sequence). Study results and caveats: Tumor-infiltrating Treg TCR alpha and beta sequences overlapped most with tumor naive CD4+ T cells, then blood naive.

This chain links TRBV20-1 with TRBJ2-5, with D possibly TRBD2 on 7 matching bases. Sequencing was done on a sample of naive CD4+ T cells sorted from a lymph node. The subset denotes: naive CD4+ T cells, CD4+CD45RA+CD25-. This receptor was taken from a female donor with breast cancer. CDR3 amino acids: CSASGLRLGGAETQYF. As DNA, the CDR3 is TGCAGTGCTAGCGGATTGCGGCTAGGGGGGGCGGAGACCCAGTACTTC.